A single sample is the source of the 24 T cell receptor beta chains below, sequenced in a study of CD8 T cells in ankylosing spondylitis. TCRdb reanalysed the 5' RACE reads using MiXCR and keeps one entry per CDR3 protein. The data hold around 300,000 distinct CDR3 sequences, with around 10% observed a single time. The material sequenced was blood, either unsorted or a sorted T cell fraction (not recorded which). The receptors stem from a female donor with ankylosing spondylitis or in good health (not recorded which).

The chain employs TRBV6-5 and TRBJ2-7; the D gene is possibly TRBD1 (6 bases). The CDR3 is 16 residues long. Per germline, CDR1 MNHEY and CDR2 SVGAGI. The V gene lost 0 bases and the J gene lost 0 bases, with 12 bases spanning the gap. CDR3 residues: CASSYSPRDNSYEQYF. CDR3 coding DNA: TGTGCCAGCAGTTACTCCCCCAGGGACAACTCCTACGAGCAGTACTTC.

This clonotype was recorded at least ten times. The chain combines TRBV7-9 with TRBJ2-2; D call uncertain. Germline-derived CDR1 and CDR2 are SEHNR and FQNEAQ (reference sequence). This CDR3 is built from 10 residues. The V end lost 10 bases, the J end lost 7 bases, and 7 bases lay between the germline ends. The CDR3 nucleotides read TGTGCCATTCGGGTCGGGGAGCTGTTTTTT. Its translation: CAIRVGELFF. The full variable domain, in which reference TRBV7-9 and TRBJ2-2 provide the parts outside the CDR3, is DTGVSQNPRHKITKRGQNVTFRCDPISEHNRLYWYRQTLGQGPEFLTYFQNEAQLEKSRLLSDRFSAERPKGSFSTLEIQRTEQGDSAMYLCAIRVGELFFGEGSRLTVL.

V and J are TRBV14 and TRBJ2-7, with no clear D. CDR1 and CDR2 from the germline V gene are SGHDN and FVKESK. The CDR3 has 12 amino acids. V lost 1 base and J 13 bases, leaving 14 bases between the germline ends. The DNA of the CDR3 is TGTGCCAGCAGCCAAGGCGTCGGCCCTTTCTACTTC. It specifies CASSQGVGPFYF.

This clonotype has only a few counts. V and J are TRBV5-1 and TRBJ2-5, with 12 bases that match TRBD1. This CDR3 spans 16 amino acids. V gave up 3 bases and J gave up 3 bases; unmatched junction bases: 6. Germline V gene sequence: CDR1 SGHRS, CDR2 YFSETQ. CDR3 in amino acids: CASSWGGTGGKETQYF. The CDR3 nucleotides are TGCGCCAGCAGCTGGGGTGGGACAGGGGGCAAAGAGACCCAGTACTTC.

Ten or more counts support this clonotype. The rearrangement joins TRBV5-1 to TRBJ2-6; TRBD1 or TRBD2 may be the D gene (5 bases each). The CDR3 is made up of 16 amino acids. CDR1 and CDR2 from the germline V gene are SGHRS and YFSETQ. V was clipped by 1 base and J by 4 bases, with 12 bases between them. The CDR3 DNA reads TGCGCCAGCAGCTTGACACGAGGGGCAGGGGCCAACGTCCTGACTTTC. Amino acid sequence: CASSLTRGAGANVLTF.

This clonotype was found many times. The chain is built from TRBV5-5 and TRBJ1-4; the D gene is possibly TRBD1 (5 bases). Germline loops: CDR1 SGHKS, CDR2 YYEKEE (reference sequence). CDR3 length: 18 residues. V lost 2 bases, J lost 5 bases, and 22 bases lay in between. The CDR3 bases are TGTGCCAGCAGCTTCCCTGCGGGGGGTAGTTTTGGAAATGAAAAACTGTTTTTT. This encodes CASSFPAGGSFGNEKLFF.

The sample holds many counts of this clonotype. The chain recombines TRBV5-1 with TRBJ2-2; D tentatively reads TRBD1 or TRBD2 (5 bases each). CDR3 length: 15 amino acids. CDR1 is SGHRS and CDR2 is YFSETQ in the germline V gene. V lost 4 bases and J lost 4, with 14 bases in between. The CDR3 nucleotides read TGCGCCAGCAGCCCAAGAGGGGCGTTCACCGGGGAGCTGTTTTTT. Protein sequence: CASSPRGAFTGELFF.

Ten or more counts support this clonotype. The J gene is TRBJ2-7, the V gene TRBV5-1, with 7 positions matching TRBD2. CDR3 size: 14 residues. V gave up 4 bases and J gave up 6 bases; unmatched junction bases: 10. CDR1 is SGHRS, CDR2 YFSETQ, per germline. Written as DNA, the CDR3 is TGCGCCAGCAGCCCCGGACTAGATGCTCTCGAGCAGTACTTC. Protein: CASSPGLDALEQYF.

This clonotype was recorded many times. The V and J genes are TRBV20-1 and TRBJ2-1, with 12 bases that match TRBD2. In germline, CDR1 is DFQATT, CDR2 SNEGSKA (reference sequence). With 6 bases clipped from V and 6 bases from J, the junction kept 12 bases outside the gene matches. This CDR3 comprises 16 residues. The CDR3 spells CSARPGLAGSTNEQFF. The CDR3 DNA reads as TGCAGTGCGAGACCGGGACTAGCGGGTTCCACCAATGAGCAGTTCTTC.

V and J are TRBV9 and TRBJ2-6; TRBD1 agrees at 7 bases. The germline V gene encodes CDR1 SGDLS and CDR2 YYNGEE. The V and J ends lost 4 bases and 0 bases, in that order; junction bases with no gene match: 10. The CDR3 length is 18 residues. The CDR3 reads CASSPRTGALSGANVLTF. CDR3 bases: TGTGCCAGCAGCCCTAGGACAGGTGCGCTCTCTGGGGCCAACGTCCTGACTTTC.

This clonotype showed up many times. The rearrangement links TRBV15 to TRBJ2-5, with 9 bases matching TRBD1. CDR1 LNHNV and CDR2 YYDKDF come from the germline V gene (reference sequence). The CDR3 totals 19 residues. V was pared by 3 bases and J by 5 bases, with 19 bases of the junction left unmatched. The CDR3 is CATSSHRDRVRIWLETQYF. CDR3 DNA sequence: TGTGCCACCAGCAGTCACCGGGACAGGGTGAGGATATGGTTGGAGACCCAGTACTTC. The variable domain in full, with the rest retrieved from reference TRBV15 and TRBJ2-5, is DAMVIQNPRYQVTQFGKPVTLSCSQTLNHNVMYWYQQKSSQAPKLLFHYYDKDFNNEADTPDNFQSRRPNTSFCFLDIRSPGLGDTAMYLCATSSHRDRVRIWLETQYFGPGTRLLVL.

In regard to this clonotype: This clone may be a read error of a much larger clone one base away. This chain connects TRBV7-9 to TRBJ2-7, with 8 bases lining up with TRBD1. The ends lost 6 bases at V and 1 base at J; junction bases unmatched: 11. CDR1 and CDR2 from the germline V gene are SEHNR and FQNEAQ (reference sequence). The CDR3 totals 16 residues. The CDR3 DNA sequence: TGTGCCAGCAGTCGGGCTGACAGGGGACCTTCCTACGAGCAGTACTTC. Translating it yields CASSRADRGPSYEQYF.

This clonotype was observed many times. The chain links TRBV5-1 to TRBJ2-7; D gene uncertain. Germline V lookup: CDR1 SGHRS, CDR2 YFSETQ. V was trimmed by 1 base and J by 3 bases, leaving 11 bases between them. This CDR3 contains 14 residues. CDR3 in DNA: TGCGCCAGCAGCTTGAGTGCGCTTAGCTACGAGCAGTACTTC. This encodes CASSLSALSYEQYF.

This clonotype was counted only a few times. At one of its ends the junction is not consistent with the germline gene, which may arise from a read error. V usage is TRBV20-1 and J usage is TRBJ2-1; 9 positions match TRBD2. Looked up from germline, CDR1 is DFQATT and CDR2 is SNEGSKA (reference sequence). The CDR3 runs to 15 residues. The CDR3 protein is CCARGQRGAYNEQFF. The CDR3 DNA follows: TGCTGTGCTAGAGGGCAGCGGGGGGCCTACAATGAGCAGTTCTTC.

This clonotype was picked up a small number of times. The chain has TRBV20-1 and TRBJ2-1; 8 nucleotides match TRBD1. This CDR3 is 16 amino acids long. From germline, CDR1 is DFQATT and CDR2 SNEGSKA (reference sequence). The junction had 12 bases not matched to a gene; V was cut back by 5 bases and J by 3 bases. CDR3 sequence: CSALKDRARNYNEQFF. In nucleotides, the CDR3 is TGCAGTGCTCTAAAGGACAGGGCCCGAAACTACAATGAGCAGTTCTTC.

Ten or more counts support this clonotype. V usage is TRBV29-1 and J usage is TRBJ1-2; D possibly corresponds to TRBD1 (6 bases). The CDR3 length is 13 residues. Looked up from germline, CDR1 is SQVTM and CDR2 is ANQGSEA. V was trimmed by 8 bases and J by 5 bases, leaving 18 bases between them. The CDR3 sequence: CSSKGGTPYGYTF. The CDR3, as DNA: TGCAGCTCGAAGGGAGGGACACCTTATGGCTACACCTTC.

This clonotype came up many times. The germline gene is not matched at one end of the junction; a read error may be the cause. The V and J genes are TRBV20-1 and TRBJ2-3; 9 bases align to TRBD2. The CDR3 length is 14 residues. Germline V gene data show CDR1 as DFQATT and CDR2 as SNEGSKA (reference sequence). CDR3 DNA sequence: TGCAGTGCCTCGGGGGGGACTAGCAGAGATACGCAGTATTTT. Protein product: CSASGGTSRDTQYF.

In its sample, this clonotype was seen many times. The rearrangement uses TRBV11-2 and TRBJ1-1; TRBD1 might be the D (5 bases). V shed 5 bases and J shed 5 bases, with 18 bases lying between them. Germline CDR1 SGHAT, CDR2 FQNNGV. The CDR3 spans 15 residues. The CDR3 here is CASSAIRGQRTEAFF. The CDR3 region has the DNA TGTGCCAGCAGCGCAATCCGGGGCCAGAGGACTGAAGCTTTCTTT.

The chain recombines TRBV7-9 with TRBJ2-2, with 11 bases aligning to TRBD1. Germline values: CDR1 SEHNR, CDR2 FQNEAQ (reference sequence). Trimming took 7 bases from V and 0 from J; bases not matched to a gene: 4. This CDR3 comprises 16 residues. The CDR3 protein is CASNRDRGSNTGELFF. CDR3 DNA: TGTGCCAGCAACCGGGACAGGGGGTCGAACACCGGGGAGCTGTTTTTT.

This clonotype was picked up a small number of times. The CDR3 reads CASSFGLGLETQYF. In DNA, the CDR3 is TGTGCCAGCAGCTTTGGTCTCGGCCTAGAGACCCAGTACTTC. The V gene is TRBV11-2, the J gene TRBJ2-5; D unclear. Germline CDR1 reads SGHAT; CDR2 reads FQNNGV. Trimming shortened V by 3 bases and J by 4 bases, and 12 bases separated the two germline ends. The CDR3 length is 14 residues.

This clonotype has just a few counts. The chain uses TRBV19 and TRBJ2-1; the D is unclear. Trimming cost V 1 base and J 10 bases, with 17 bases left between them. This CDR3 has 15 residues. From germline, CDR1 is LNHDA and CDR2 SQIVND (reference sequence). In DNA, the CDR3 is TGTGCCAGTAGTATAGTAGATCATACCGACATCGAGCAGTTCTTC. This codes for CASSIVDHTDIEQFF.

This clonotype came up a few times. The CDR3 nucleotides read TGTGCCAGCAGCCCCCACCGCGCGTCCCAAGAGACCCAGTACTTC. Encoded protein: CASSPHRASQETQYF. The chain combines TRBV7-9 with TRBJ2-5; D unclear. V shed 5 bases and J shed 1 base, with 14 bases lying between them. CDR1 and CDR2 (germline): SEHNR, FQNEAQ (reference sequence). CDR3 size: 15 residues.

In its sample, this clonotype was seen a few times. The V call is TRBV20-1, the J call TRBJ2-7; D is uncertain. The germline CDR1 and CDR2 sequences are DFQATT and SNEGSKA (reference sequence). The CDR3 extends over 17 amino acids. Trimming cost V 0 bases and J 5 bases, with 23 bases left between them. The CDR3 reads CSAREVEQHWLFDEQYF. DNA of the CDR3: TGCAGTGCTAGAGAAGTAGAACAGCATTGGTTATTCGACGAGCAGTACTTC.

The sample holds many counts of this clonotype. The chain combines TRBV3-1 with TRBJ2-3; a weak D match, TRBD1 (6 bases). Trimming shortened V by 4 bases and J by 0 bases, and 17 bases separated the two germline ends. This CDR3 is built from 17 residues. Germline CDR1 LGHDT, CDR2 YNNKEL (reference sequence). The DNA for the CDR3 is TGTGCCAGCAGCCGTTACAGGGCAGTCCAGAGCACAGATACGCAGTATTTT. This translates into CASSRYRAVQSTDTQYF.